These T cell receptor beta chains were read from a single sample in a study of human T cells and chemical hapten exposure. MiXCR was run by TCRdb on the RACE reads, yielding one entry per CDR3 protein. The top ten hold about 6.7% of the sample, which has roughly 200,000 distinct CDR3 sequences, about a fifth seen once. The specimen was whole blood, collected in connection with sensitization to the hapten diphenylcyclopropenone (DPC). Receptor source: a woman aged 45 to 65 with alopecia areata. Some clones in this sample may be carry-over from other donors' samples. CDR3s include the opening cysteine and the closing phenylalanine or tryptophan. A D gene is named only where the DNA matches it firmly. Some rows mark clone size as missing; the rest say once, few, many or name a class of expanded clone.

V: TRBV2; size: few; J: TRBJ2-4; D: .; DNA: TGTGCCAGCAGTGAACGACATTTAGCCAAAAACATTCAGTACTTC; CDR3: CASSERHLAKNIQYF
V: TRBV5-1; size: .; J: TRBJ1-1; D: .; DNA: TGCGCCAGCAGCACAGGAGGGATCTACACTGAAGCTTTCTTT; CDR3: CASSTGGIYTEAFF
V: TRBV7-8; size: .; J: TRBJ1-1; D: .; DNA: TGTGCCAGCAGCTTCACAGGGCAGGGTGAAGCTTTCTTT; CDR3: CASSFTGQGEAFF
V: TRBV19; size: once; J: TRBJ1-5; D: .; DNA: TGTGCCAGTAGTGCCACAGGGTGTCAGCCCCAGCATTTT; CDR3: CASSATGCQPQHF
V: TRBV7-9; size: .; J: TRBJ2-5; D: .; DNA: TGTGCCAGCAGCTTTGGGGGGCAAGAGACCCAGTACTTC; CDR3: CASSFGGQETQYF
V: TRBV12-3/TRBV12-4; size: once; J: TRBJ2-1; D: TRBD1; DNA: TGTGCCAGCAGTCGGACAGGGCAGTCCCCTGAGCAGTTCTTC; CDR3: CASSRTGQSPEQFF
V: TRBV2; size: many; J: TRBJ2-7; D: .; DNA: TGTGCCAGCAGTGTTCCTGCGTATTCCCTAGCGAGAAAAACCTACGAGCAGTACTTC; CDR3: CASSVPAYSLARKTYEQYF
V: TRBV11-2; size: .; J: TRBJ2-3; D: .; DNA: TGTGCCAGCAGCTATTGGGAGAGTAGAACAGATACGCAGTATTTT; CDR3: CASSYWESRTDTQYF
V: TRBV20-1; size: .; J: TRBJ2-7; D: .; DNA: TGCAGTGCTAGTTGGCGACGGTCCTACGAGCAGTACTTC; CDR3: CSASWRRSYEQYF
V: TRBV20-1; size: few; J: TRBJ1-1; D: .; DNA: TGCAGTGCTAGAGATCTTCTGGGGGTCTCTGAAGCTTTCTTT; CDR3: CSARDLLGVSEAFF
V: TRBV2; size: few; J: TRBJ2-1; D: TRBD2; DNA: TGTGCCAGCATTTTTGCGGGAGGGCCCTATGAGCAGTTCTTC; CDR3: CASIFAGGPYEQFF
V: TRBV5-1; size: few; J: TRBJ2-7; D: .; DNA: TGCGCCAGCAGCTCGGAGGGTGGGGTAGGAGAGCAGTACTTC; CDR3: CASSSEGGVGEQYF
V: TRBV29-1; size: few; J: TRBJ1-1; D: .; DNA: TGCAGCGTGGGCACTGAAGCTTTCTTT; CDR3: CSVGTEAFF
V: TRBV10-1; size: .; J: TRBJ1-1; D: .; DNA: TGCGCCAGCAGTAATACACCGAACACTGAAGCTTTCTTT; CDR3: CASSNTPNTEAFF
V: TRBV10-3; size: .; J: TRBJ2-1; D: .; DNA: TGTGCCATCAGTGAGTCGAGTAGCTCGGATGAGCAGTTCTTC; CDR3: CAISESSSSDEQFF
V: TRBV11-3; size: few; J: TRBJ2-3; D: .; DNA: TGTGCCAGCAGCTTAGGACCGAGCACAGATACGCAGTATTTT; CDR3: CASSLGPSTDTQYF
V: TRBV6-6; size: many; J: TRBJ2-2; D: .; DNA: TGTGCCAGCATCCGAAGCAAGGGTCACACCGGGGAGCTGTTTTTT; CDR3: CASIRSKGHTGELFF
V: TRBV4-2; size: .; J: TRBJ2-3; D: .; DNA: TGTGCCAGCAGCCAAGTTGGGGGCGGAGTTAGCACAGATACGCAGTATTTT; CDR3: CASSQVGGGVSTDTQYF
V: TRBV20-1; size: .; J: TRBJ2-2; D: TRBD2; DNA: TGCAGTGCTGGACTAGCGGGAGCCGGGGAGCTGTTTTTT; CDR3: CSAGLAGAGELFF
V: TRBV29-1; size: .; J: TRBJ1-1; D: TRBD1; DNA: TGCAGCGTTGAGGCAGGGGGCTGGACTGAAGCTTTCTTT; CDR3: CSVEAGGWTEAFF
V: TRBV18; size: few; J: TRBJ2-7; D: TRBD2; DNA: TGTGCCAGCTCACCAGCGGGAGGGGCCTACGAGCAGTACTTC; CDR3: CASSPAGGAYEQYF
V: TRBV29-1; size: .; J: TRBJ2-7; D: TRBD2; DNA: TGCAGCGCCCGCGGCGGGAGGTACAACGAGCAGTACTTC; CDR3: CSARGGRYNEQYF
V: TRBV6-1; size: few; J: TRBJ1-2; D: .; DNA: TGTGCCAGCAGTGAGGGGGCTAACTATGGCTACACCTTC; CDR3: CASSEGANYGYTF
V: TRBV5-1; size: few; J: TRBJ1-4; D: .; DNA: TGCGCCAGCAGCTTGGAGTTCGGGGGAACTAATGAAAAACTGTTTTTT; CDR3: CASSLEFGGTNEKLFF
V: TRBV20-1; size: few; J: TRBJ2-2; D: TRBD2; DNA: TGCAGTGCAGAGCGGGAGGGCGGGGAGCTGTTTTTT; CDR3: CSAEREGGELFF
V: TRBV29-1; size: few; J: TRBJ1-2; D: .; DNA: TGCAGCACCACCTTAGTTTCTCAGCGGGGCTACACCTTC; CDR3: CSTTLVSQRGYTF
V: TRBV28; size: .; J: TRBJ1-6; D: .; DNA: TGTGCCACCCTCCCCGGGGGCCGGTTTTCACCCCTCCACTTT; CDR3: CATLPGGRFSPLHF
V: TRBV15; size: .; J: TRBJ2-5; D: TRBD2; DNA: TGTGCCACCAGCCAGACTAGCGGGAGGGCAGAGACCCAGTACTTC; CDR3: CATSQTSGRAETQYF
V: TRBV29-1; size: .; J: TRBJ1-2; D: TRBD1; DNA: TGCAGCGCTCACAGCCGGGACAGGGTATATTCTAACTATGGCTACACCTTC; CDR3: CSAHSRDRVYSNYGYTF
V: TRBV7-8; size: few; J: TRBJ2-7; D: .; DNA: TGTGCCAGCAGCTTAGTCATCGGAGGGCAGACCGAGCAGTACTTC; CDR3: CASSLVIGGQTEQYF
V: TRBV27; size: .; J: TRBJ1-5; D: .; DNA: TGTGCCAGCAGTTTTGGAGGGGAGCAGCCCCAGCATTTT; CDR3: CASSFGGEQPQHF
V: TRBV7-8; size: few; J: TRBJ2-5; D: .; DNA: TGTGCCAGCAGCTTACTTGTGACACAAACTGGGACCCAGTACTTC; CDR3: CASSLLVTQTGTQYF
V: TRBV20-1; size: few; J: TRBJ2-7; D: .; DNA: TGCAGTGCTAGGGGGGGCCTAAGCTCCTACGAGCAGTACTTC; CDR3: CSARGGLSSYEQYF
V: TRBV6-4; size: .; J: TRBJ2-1; D: TRBD2; DNA: TGTGCCAGCAGTGCTGCGGGAGGTGGCGATGAGCAGTTCTTC; CDR3: CASSAAGGGDEQFF
V: TRBV19; size: many; J: TRBJ1-2; D: .; DNA: TGTGCCAGCGCCCAGAGAGGGCGACACTATGGCTACACCTTC; CDR3: CASAQRGRHYGYTF
V: TRBV7-9; size: .; J: TRBJ2-7; D: .; DNA: TGTGCCAGCAGCCTGCCAGGGGGGGGCTACGAGCAGTACTTC; CDR3: CASSLPGGGYEQYF
V: TRBV6-5; size: once; J: TRBJ2-1; D: .; DNA: TGTGCCAGCAAGGGTAGCGCCTACAATGAGCAGTTCTTC; CDR3: CASKGSAYNEQFF
V: TRBV20-1; size: .; J: TRBJ1-5; D: .; DNA: TGCAGTGCGATTCAGGGAGATAGCTATCAGCCCCAGCATTTT; CDR3: CSAIQGDSYQPQHF
V: TRBV18; size: many; J: TRBJ1-1; D: .; DNA: TGTGCCAGCTCATACTCGGGGACTGAAGCTTTCTTT; CDR3: CASSYSGTEAFF
V: TRBV29-1; size: .; J: TRBJ2-5; D: TRBD1; DNA: TGCAGCGTTGAGAGGACAGGGGAGACCCAGTACTTC; CDR3: CSVERTGETQYF
V: TRBV29-1; size: few; J: TRBJ2-1; D: .; DNA: TGCAGCGTTGGAGGATCGGAAATTGGTGAGCAGTTCTTC; CDR3: CSVGGSEIGEQFF
V: TRBV20-1; size: .; J: TRBJ1-5; D: .; DNA: TGCAGTGCTAATGATTATAGCAATCAGCCCCAGCATTTT; CDR3: CSANDYSNQPQHF
V: TRBV10-3; size: few; J: TRBJ2-7; D: .; DNA: TGTGCCATCAGTGAAGGACAGCTGGTCCCCTACGAGCAGTACTTC; CDR3: CAISEGQLVPYEQYF
V: TRBV15; size: .; J: TRBJ2-5; D: .; DNA: TGTGCCACCAGCAGAGCGACAGCGCAAGAGACCCAGTACTTC; CDR3: CATSRATAQETQYF
V: TRBV7-2; size: few; J: TRBJ2-3; D: TRBD2; DNA: TGTGCCAGCAGCTTAAGGACTAGCGGGAGGGGCACAGATACGCAGTATTTT; CDR3: CASSLRTSGRGTDTQYF
V: TRBV15; size: .; J: TRBJ1-2; D: .; DNA: TGTGCCACCAGCAGGAGGGGCGACTTAACCTATGGCTACACCTTC; CDR3: CATSRRGDLTYGYTF
V: TRBV3-1; size: .; J: TRBJ2-1; D: .; DNA: TGTGCCAGCTCGGCGGGAAGGGTGCAGTTCTTC; CDR3: CASSAGRVQFF
V: TRBV27; size: few; J: TRBJ2-7; D: .; DNA: TGTGCCAGCAGTTTGTGGCAGAGCCCCTACGAGCAGTACTTC; CDR3: CASSLWQSPYEQYF
V: TRBV28; size: many; J: TRBJ2-5; D: .; DNA: TGTGCCAGCAGTTTTGAGACCCAGTACTTC; CDR3: CASSFETQYF
V: TRBV20-1; size: many; J: TRBJ2-5; D: .; DNA: TGCAGTGCTAGGAGCCCGGGACCACTAGAGACCCAGTACTTC; CDR3: CSARSPGPLETQYF
V: TRBV4-1; size: .; J: TRBJ2-1; D: TRBD2; DNA: TGCGCCAGCAGCCAAGCCGGACTAGCGGGAGGGAATGAGCAGTTCTTC; CDR3: CASSQAGLAGGNEQFF
V: TRBV21-1; size: few; J: TRBJ1-3; D: .; DNA: TGTGCCAGCAGACACGACTCTGGAAACACCATATATTTT; CDR3: CASRHDSGNTIYF
V: TRBV15; size: few; J: TRBJ1-6; D: .; DNA: TGTGCCACCAGCAGAGATCCCGTACCAGGACAGTATAATTCACCCCTCCACTTT; CDR3: CATSRDPVPGQYNSPLHF
V: TRBV3-1; size: .; J: TRBJ2-1; D: .; DNA: TGTGCCAGCAGCCAAGAAGGTACCCCCGGGTTAGGGCAGTTCTTC; CDR3: CASSQEGTPGLGQFF
V: TRBV9; size: .; J: TRBJ1-4; D: .; DNA: TGTGCCAGCAGCGTAGAGGGCAGCATAAATGAAAAACTGTTTTTT; CDR3: CASSVEGSINEKLFF
V: TRBV29-1; size: few; J: TRBJ1-2; D: TRBD1; DNA: TGCAGCGTTGAATGGGTAGGACAGGCTAACTATGGCTACACCTTC; CDR3: CSVEWVGQANYGYTF
V: TRBV20-1; size: .; J: TRBJ2-7; D: TRBD1; DNA: TGCAGTGCTAGCTTTACCGACAGGGCGCAATACTTC; CDR3: CSASFTDRAQYF
V: TRBV5-1; size: .; J: TRBJ2-2; D: .; DNA: TGCGCCAGCAGGCTGACAGCGAACACCGGGGAGCTGTTTTTT; CDR3: CASRLTANTGELFF
V: TRBV4-2; size: .; J: TRBJ2-3; D: TRBD2; DNA: TGTGCCAGCAGCCCTGGGGGACTAGCGTCAGATACGCAGTATTTT; CDR3: CASSPGGLASDTQYF